This TCR beta chain was found in a study of shared clonotypes between healthy human individuals. Sequencing was performed with immunoSEQ multiplex PCR; in TCRdb, only in-frame clones are kept and a portion is missing. The table has approximately 2.3 million clones, 85% to 95% seen once; the top ten hold about 0.39%. From germline, CDR1 is SGHNT and CDR2 YENEEA. After removal of 6 bases from V and 0 bases from J, the junction contained 7 bases not matched to a gene. The CDR3 covers 16 residues. The V call is TRBV11-3, the J call TRBJ2-4; TRBD1 matches at 8 bases. This receptor was taken from a man aged 18 to 30 in good health. Some clones in this sample may be carry-over from other donors' samples. Sample: naive CD4+ T cells from PBMCs. Noted subset: CD45RA+ positively selected. CDR3 sequence reads: CASSSGQGGAKNIQYF. The CDR3 DNA follows: TGTGCCAGCAGTAGCGGACAGGGTGGAGCCAAAAACATTCAGTACTTC.